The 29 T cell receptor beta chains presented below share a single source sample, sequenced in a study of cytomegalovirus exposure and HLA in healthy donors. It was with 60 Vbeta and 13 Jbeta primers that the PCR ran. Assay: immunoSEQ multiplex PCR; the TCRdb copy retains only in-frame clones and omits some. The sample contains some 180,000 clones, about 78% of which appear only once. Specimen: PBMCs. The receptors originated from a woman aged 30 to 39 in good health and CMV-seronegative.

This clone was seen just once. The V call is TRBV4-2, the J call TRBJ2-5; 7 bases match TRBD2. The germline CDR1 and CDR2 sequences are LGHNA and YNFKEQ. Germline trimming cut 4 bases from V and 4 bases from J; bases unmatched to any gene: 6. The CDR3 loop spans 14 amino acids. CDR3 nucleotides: TGTGCCAGCAGCCCCCTAGCGGATGGAGAGACCCAGTACTTC. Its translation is CASSPLADGETQYF.

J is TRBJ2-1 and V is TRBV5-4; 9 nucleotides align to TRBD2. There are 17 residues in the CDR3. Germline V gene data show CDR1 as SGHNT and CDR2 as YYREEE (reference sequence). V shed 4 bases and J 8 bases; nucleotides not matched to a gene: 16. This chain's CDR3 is CASSPTRLSGRKDEQFF. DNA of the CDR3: TGTGCCAGCAGCCCTACCCGACTGAGCGGGAGGAAGGATGAGCAGTTCTTC.

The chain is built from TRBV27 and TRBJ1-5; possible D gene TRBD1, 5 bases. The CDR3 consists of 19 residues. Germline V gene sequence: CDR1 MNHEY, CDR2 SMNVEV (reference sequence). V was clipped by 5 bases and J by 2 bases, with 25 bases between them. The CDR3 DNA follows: TGTGCCAGCAGTGCCCTTGGCCCGGGGGTCGGGGATGGCAATCAGCCCCAGCATTTT. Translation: CASSALGPGVGDGNQPQHF.

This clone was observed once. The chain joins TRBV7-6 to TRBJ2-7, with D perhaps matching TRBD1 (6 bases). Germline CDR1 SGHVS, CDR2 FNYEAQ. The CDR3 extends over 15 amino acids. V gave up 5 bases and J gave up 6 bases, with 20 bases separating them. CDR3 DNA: TGTGCCAGCAGCCCGGACAGTAACCTTTTCTCCGAGCAGTACTTC. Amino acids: CASSPDSNLFSEQYF.

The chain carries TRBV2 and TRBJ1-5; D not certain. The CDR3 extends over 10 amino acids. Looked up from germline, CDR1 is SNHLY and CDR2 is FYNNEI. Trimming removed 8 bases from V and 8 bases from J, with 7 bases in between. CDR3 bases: TGTGCCAGCGGTAGAGAGCCCCAGCATTTT. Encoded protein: CASGREPQHF.

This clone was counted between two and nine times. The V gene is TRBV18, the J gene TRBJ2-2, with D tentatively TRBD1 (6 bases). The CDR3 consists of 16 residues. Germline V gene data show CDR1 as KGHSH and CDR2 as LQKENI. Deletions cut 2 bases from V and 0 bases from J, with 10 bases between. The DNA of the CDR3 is TGTGCCAGCTCACCAAGAGGACAGACGAACACCGGGGAGCTGTTTTTT. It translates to CASSPRGQTNTGELFF.

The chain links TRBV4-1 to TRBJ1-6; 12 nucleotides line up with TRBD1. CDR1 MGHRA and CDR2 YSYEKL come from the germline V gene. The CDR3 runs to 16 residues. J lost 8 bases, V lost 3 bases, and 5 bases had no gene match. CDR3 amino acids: CASSHAGTGGDSPLHF. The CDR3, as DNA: TGCGCCAGCAGCCACGCCGGGACAGGGGGCGATTCACCCCTCCACTTT.

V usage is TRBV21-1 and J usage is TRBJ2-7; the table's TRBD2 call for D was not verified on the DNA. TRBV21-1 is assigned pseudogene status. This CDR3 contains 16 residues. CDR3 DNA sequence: TGTGCCAGCAGCCCCTGGGGACGGGAGGGCCAAGTCGAGCAGTACTTC. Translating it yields CASSPWGREGQVEQYF.

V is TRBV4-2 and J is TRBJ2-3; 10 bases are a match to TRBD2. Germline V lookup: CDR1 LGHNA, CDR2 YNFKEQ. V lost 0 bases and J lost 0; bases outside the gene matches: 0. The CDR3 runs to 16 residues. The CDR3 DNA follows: TGTGCCAGCAGCCAAGAACTAGCGGGGAGCACAGATACGCAGTATTTT. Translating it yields CASSQELAGSTDTQYF.

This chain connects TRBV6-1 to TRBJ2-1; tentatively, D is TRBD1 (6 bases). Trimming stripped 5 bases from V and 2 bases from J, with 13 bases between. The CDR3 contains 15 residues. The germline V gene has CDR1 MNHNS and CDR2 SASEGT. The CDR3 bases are TGTGCCAGCAGTTTGACAGGTTCCCCCTACAATGAGCAGTTCTTC. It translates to CASSLTGSPYNEQFF.

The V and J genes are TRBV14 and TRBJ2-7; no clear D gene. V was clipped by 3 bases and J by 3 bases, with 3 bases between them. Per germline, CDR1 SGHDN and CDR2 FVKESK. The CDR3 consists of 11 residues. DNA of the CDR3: TGTGCCAGCAGCCATTACTACGAGCAGTACTTC. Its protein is CASSHYYEQYF.

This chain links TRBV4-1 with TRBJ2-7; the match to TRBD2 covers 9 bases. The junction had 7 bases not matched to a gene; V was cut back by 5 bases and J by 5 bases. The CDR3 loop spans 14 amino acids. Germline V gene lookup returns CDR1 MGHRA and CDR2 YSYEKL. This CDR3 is CASSDWGTSHEQYF. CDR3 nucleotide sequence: TGCGCCAGCAGCGATTGGGGGACTAGCCACGAGCAGTACTTC.

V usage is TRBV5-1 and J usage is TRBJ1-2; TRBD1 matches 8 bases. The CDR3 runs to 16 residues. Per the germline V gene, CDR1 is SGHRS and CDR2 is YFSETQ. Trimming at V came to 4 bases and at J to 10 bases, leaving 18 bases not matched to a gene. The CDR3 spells CASSPLGGTGSRDYTF. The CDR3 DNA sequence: TGCGCCAGCAGCCCTCTGGGCGGGACAGGTTCTAGGGACTACACCTTC.

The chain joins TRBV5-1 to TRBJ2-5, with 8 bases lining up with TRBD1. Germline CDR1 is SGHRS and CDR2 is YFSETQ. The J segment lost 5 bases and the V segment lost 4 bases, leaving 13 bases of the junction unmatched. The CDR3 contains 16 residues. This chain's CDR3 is CASSGPTGAEGETQYF. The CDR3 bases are TGCGCCAGCAGCGGACCGACAGGGGCCGAGGGGGAGACCCAGTACTTC.

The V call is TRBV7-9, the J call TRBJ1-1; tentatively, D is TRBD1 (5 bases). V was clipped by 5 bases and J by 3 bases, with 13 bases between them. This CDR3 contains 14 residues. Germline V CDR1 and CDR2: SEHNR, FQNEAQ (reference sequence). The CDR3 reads CASSQGGFDTEAFF. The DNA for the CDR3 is TGTGCCAGCAGCCAGGGAGGTTTTGACACTGAAGCTTTCTTT.

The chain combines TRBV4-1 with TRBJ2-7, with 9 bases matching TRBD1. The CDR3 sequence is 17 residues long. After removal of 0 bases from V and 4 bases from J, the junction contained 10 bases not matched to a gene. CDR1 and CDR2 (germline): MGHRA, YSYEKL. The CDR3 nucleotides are TGCGCCAGCAGCCAAGACGCCCGGGACAGGGTTGTATACGAGCAGTACTTC. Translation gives CASSQDARDRVVYEQYF.

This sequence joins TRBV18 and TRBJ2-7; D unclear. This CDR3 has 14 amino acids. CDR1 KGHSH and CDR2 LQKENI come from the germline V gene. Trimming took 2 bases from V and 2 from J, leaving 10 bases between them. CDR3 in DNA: TGTGCCAGCTCACCAATTAACACCCCCTACGAGCAGTACTTC. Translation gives CASSPINTPYEQYF. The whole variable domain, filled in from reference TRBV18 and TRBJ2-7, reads NAGVMQNPRHLVRRRGQEARLRCSPMKGHSHVYWYRQLPEEGLKFMVYLQKENIIDESGMPKERFSAEFPKEGPSILRIQQVVRGDSAAYFCASSPINTPYEQYFGPGTRLTVT.

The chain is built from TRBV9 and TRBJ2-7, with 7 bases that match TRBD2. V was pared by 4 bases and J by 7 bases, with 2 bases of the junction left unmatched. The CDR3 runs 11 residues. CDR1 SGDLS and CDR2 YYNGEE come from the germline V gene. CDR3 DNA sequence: TGTGCCAGCAGCCTGGGAGGGGAGCAGTACTTC. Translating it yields CASSLGGEQYF.

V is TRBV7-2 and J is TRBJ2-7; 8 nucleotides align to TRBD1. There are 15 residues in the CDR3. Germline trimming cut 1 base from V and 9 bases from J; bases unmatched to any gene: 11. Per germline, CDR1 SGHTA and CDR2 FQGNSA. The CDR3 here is CASSLVRDRSCLQYF. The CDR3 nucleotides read TGTGCCAGCAGCTTAGTCCGGGACAGGTCCTGTTTGCAGTACTTC. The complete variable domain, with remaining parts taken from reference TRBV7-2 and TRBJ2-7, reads GAGVSQSPSNKVTEKGKDVELRCDPISGHTALYWYRQSLGQGLEFLIYFQGNSAPDKSGLPSDRFSAERTGGSVSTLTIQRTQQEDSAVYLCASSLVRDRSCLQYFGPGTRLTVT.

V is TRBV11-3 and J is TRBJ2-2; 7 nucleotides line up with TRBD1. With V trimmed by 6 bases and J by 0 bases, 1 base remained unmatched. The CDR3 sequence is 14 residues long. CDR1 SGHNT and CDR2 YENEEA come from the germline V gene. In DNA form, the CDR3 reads TGTGCCAGCAGGGGGACAGCGAACACCGGGGAGCTGTTTTTT. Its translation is CASRGTANTGELFF.

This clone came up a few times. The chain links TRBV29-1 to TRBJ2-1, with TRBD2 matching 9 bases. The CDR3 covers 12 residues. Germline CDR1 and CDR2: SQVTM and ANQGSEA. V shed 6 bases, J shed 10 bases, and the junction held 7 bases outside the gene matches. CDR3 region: CSVARTSVEQFF. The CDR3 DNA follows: TGCAGCGTCGCGCGGACTAGCGTGGAGCAGTTCTTC.

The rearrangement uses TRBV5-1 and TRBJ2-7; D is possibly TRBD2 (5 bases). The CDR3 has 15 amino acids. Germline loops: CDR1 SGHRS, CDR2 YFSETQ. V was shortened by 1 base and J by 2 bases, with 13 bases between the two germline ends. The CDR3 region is CASSLSGRGPYEQYF. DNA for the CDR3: TGCGCCAGCAGCTTGTCCGGCCGAGGGCCCTACGAGCAGTACTTC. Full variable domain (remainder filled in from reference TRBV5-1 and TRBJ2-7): KAGVTQTPRYLIKTRGQQVTLSCSPISGHRSVSWYQQTPGQGLQFLFEYFSETQRNKGNFPGRFSGRQFSNSRSEMNVSTLELGDSALYLCASSLSGRGPYEQYFGPGTRLTVT.

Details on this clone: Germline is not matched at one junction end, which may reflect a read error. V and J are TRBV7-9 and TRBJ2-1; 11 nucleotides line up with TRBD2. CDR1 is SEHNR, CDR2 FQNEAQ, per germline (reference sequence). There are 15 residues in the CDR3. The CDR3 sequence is CSSNHLTSGIYEQFF. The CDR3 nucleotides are TGTTCCAGCAACCATTTGACTAGCGGGATTTATGAGCAGTTCTTC.

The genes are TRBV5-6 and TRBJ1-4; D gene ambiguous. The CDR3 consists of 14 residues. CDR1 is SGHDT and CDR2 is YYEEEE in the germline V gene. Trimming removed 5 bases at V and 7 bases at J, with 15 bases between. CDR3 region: CASSPTGSTEKLFF. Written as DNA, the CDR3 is TGTGCCAGCAGTCCAACCGGGTCTACTGAAAAACTGTTTTTT.

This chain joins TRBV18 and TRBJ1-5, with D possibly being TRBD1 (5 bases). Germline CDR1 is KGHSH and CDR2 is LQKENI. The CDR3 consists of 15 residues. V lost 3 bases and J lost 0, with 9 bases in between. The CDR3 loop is CASSPEGYSNQPQHF. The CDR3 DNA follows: TGTGCCAGCTCACCGGAGGGGTATAGCAATCAGCCCCAGCATTTT.

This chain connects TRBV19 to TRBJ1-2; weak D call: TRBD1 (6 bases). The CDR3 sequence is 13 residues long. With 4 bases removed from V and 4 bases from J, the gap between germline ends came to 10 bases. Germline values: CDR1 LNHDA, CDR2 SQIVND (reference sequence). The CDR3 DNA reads TGTGCCAGTAGTAACCGGGACATCTATGGCTACACCTTC. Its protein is CASSNRDIYGYTF. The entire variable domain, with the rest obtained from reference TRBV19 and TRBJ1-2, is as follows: DGGITQSPKYLFRKEGQNVTLSCEQNLNHDAMYWYRQDPGQGLRLIYYSQIVNDFQKGDIAEGYSVSREKKESFPLTVTSAQKNPTAFYLCASSNRDIYGYTFGSGTRLTVV.

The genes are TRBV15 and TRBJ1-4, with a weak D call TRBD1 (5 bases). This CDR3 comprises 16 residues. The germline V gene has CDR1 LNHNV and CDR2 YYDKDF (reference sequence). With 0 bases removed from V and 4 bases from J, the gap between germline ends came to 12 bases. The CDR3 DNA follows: TGTGCCACCAGCAGAGATTTGGGGGGGGGTAATGAAAAACTGTTTTTT. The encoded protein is CATSRDLGGGNEKLFF.

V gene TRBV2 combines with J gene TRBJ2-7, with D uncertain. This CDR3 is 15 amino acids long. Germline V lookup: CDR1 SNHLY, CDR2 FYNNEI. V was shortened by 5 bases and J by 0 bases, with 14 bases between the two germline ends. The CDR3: CASSLLPLASYEQYF. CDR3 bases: TGTGCCAGCAGTCTACTTCCGCTTGCCTCCTACGAGCAGTACTTC.

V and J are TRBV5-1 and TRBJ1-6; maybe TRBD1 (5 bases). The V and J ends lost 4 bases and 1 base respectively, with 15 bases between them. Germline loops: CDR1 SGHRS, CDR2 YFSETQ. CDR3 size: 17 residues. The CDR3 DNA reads TGCGCCAGCAGCAGATACGGGGGAGGATCCTATAATTCACCCCTCCACTTT. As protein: CASSRYGGGSYNSPLHF. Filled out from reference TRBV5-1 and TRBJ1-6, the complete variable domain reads KAGVTQTPRYLIKTRGQQVTLSCSPISGHRSVSWYQQTPGQGLQFLFEYFSETQRNKGNFPGRFSGRQFSNSRSEMNVSTLELGDSALYLCASSRYGGGSYNSPLHFGNGTRLTVT.